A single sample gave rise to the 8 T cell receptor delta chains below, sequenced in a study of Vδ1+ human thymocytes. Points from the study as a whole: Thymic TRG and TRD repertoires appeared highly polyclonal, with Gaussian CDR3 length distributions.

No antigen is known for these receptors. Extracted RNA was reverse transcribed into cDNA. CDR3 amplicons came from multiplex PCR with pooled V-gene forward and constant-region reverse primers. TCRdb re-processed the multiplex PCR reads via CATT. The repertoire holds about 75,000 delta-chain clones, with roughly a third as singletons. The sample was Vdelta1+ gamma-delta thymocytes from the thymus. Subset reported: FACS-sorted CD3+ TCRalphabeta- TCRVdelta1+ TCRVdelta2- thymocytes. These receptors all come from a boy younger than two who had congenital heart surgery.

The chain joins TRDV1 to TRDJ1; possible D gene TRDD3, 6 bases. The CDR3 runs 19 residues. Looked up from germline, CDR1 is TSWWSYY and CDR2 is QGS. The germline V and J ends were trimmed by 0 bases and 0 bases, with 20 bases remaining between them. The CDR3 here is CALGELSLPLGIYTDKLIF. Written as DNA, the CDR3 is TGTGCTCTTGGGGAACTATCCCTCCCCCTGGGGATTTACACCGATAAACTCATCTTT.

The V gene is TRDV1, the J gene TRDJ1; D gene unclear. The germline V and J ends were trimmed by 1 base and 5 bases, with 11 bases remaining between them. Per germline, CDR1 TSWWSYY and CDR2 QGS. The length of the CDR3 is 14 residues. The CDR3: CALGERPRIDKLIF. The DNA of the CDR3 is TGTGCTCTTGGGGAACGACCCCGAATTGATAAACTCATCTTT.

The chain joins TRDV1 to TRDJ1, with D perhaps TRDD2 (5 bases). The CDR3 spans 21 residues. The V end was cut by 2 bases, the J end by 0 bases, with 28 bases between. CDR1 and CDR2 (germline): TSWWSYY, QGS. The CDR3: CALGESATSRLTDTYTDKLIF. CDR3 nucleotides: TGTGCTCTTGGGGAATCGGCGACTTCCCGACTTACTGACACGTACACCGATAAACTCATCTTT.

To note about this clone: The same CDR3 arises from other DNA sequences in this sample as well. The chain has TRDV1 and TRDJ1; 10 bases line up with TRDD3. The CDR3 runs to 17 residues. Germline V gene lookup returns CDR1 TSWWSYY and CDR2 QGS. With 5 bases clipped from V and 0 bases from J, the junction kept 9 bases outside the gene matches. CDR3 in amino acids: CALGFDWGIPYTDKLIF. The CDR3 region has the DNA TGTGCTCTTGGGTTCGACTGGGGGATTCCGTACACCGATAAACTCATCTTT.

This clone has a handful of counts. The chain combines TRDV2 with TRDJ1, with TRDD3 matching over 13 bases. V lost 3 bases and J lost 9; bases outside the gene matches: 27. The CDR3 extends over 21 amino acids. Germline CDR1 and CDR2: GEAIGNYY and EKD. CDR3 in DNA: TGTGCCTGTGACCCCGGGCTGGGTCCCTGTACTGGGGGATACGCGGGGAGGCAACTCATCTTT. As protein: CACDPGLGPCTGGYAGRQLIF.

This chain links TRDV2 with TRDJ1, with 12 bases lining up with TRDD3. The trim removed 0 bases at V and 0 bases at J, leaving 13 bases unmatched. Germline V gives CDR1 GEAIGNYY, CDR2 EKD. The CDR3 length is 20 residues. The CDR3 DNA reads TGTGCCTGTGACACCGTATCTCTGGGGGATACGACCCAGTACACCGATAAACTCATCTTT. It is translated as CACDTVSLGDTTQYTDKLIF.

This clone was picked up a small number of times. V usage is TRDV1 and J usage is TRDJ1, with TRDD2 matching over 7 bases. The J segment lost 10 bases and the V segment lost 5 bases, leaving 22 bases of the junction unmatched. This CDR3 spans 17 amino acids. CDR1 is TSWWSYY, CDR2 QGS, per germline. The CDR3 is CALGPRLPHQQIHGLIF. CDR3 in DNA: TGTGCTCTTGGGCCCCGCCTTCCTCATCAACAGATACATGGACTCATCTTT.

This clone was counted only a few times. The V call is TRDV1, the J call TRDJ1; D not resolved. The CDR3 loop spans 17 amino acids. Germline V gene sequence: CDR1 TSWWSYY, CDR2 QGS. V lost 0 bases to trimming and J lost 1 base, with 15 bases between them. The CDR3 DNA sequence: TGTGCTCTTGGGGAACTCGGACGACGACCGTTCACCGATAAACTCATCTTT. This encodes CALGELGRRPFTDKLIF.